Sequencing of this T cell receptor (beta chain) was carried out in a study of blood T cells in healthy people across ages. Study conclusions and caveats: Unknown donor CMV status possibly confounded expanded clonotype changes.

Concerning this clonotype itself: Its antigen remains unknown.

A sample-barcoded 5' primer and a J-beta primer mix were used in a second PCR of about 7 to 12 cycles. TCRdb reprocessed the 5' RACE reads with MiXCR, giving one entry per CDR3 protein. Of 870,000 or so distinct CDR3 sequences in the sample, 25% to 30% were seen once. The V end was cut by 7 bases, the J end by 7 bases, with 17 bases between. There are 14 residues in the CDR3. The TCR comes from a woman older than 75 in good health. Sequencing was carried out using blood. This chain uses TRBV12-3 or TRBV12-4 with TRBJ1-5, with D maybe TRBD1 (5 bases). The CDR3 region is CASTPGGDYQPQHF. The DNA for the CDR3 is TGTGCCAGCACCCCCGGGGGTGATTACCAGCCCCAGCATTTT.